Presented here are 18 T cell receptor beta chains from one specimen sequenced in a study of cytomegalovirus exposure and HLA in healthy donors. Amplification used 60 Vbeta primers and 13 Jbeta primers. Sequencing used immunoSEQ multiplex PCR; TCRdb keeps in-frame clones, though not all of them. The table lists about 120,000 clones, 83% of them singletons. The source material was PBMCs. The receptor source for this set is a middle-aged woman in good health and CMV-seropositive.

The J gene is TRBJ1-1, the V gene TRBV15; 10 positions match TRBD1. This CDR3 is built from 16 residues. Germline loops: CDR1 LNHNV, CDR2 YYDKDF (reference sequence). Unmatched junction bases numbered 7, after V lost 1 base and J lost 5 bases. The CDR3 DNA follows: TGTGCCACCAGCAGAGGGACAGGGGGACTTTTTACTGAAGCTTTCTTT. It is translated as CATSRGTGGLFTEAFF. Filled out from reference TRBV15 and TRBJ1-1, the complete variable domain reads DAMVIQNPRYQVTQFGKPVTLSCSQTLNHNVMYWYQQKSSQAPKLLFHYYDKDFNNEADTPDNFQSRRPNTSFCFLDIRSPGLGDTAMYLCATSRGTGGLFTEAFFGQGTRLTVV.

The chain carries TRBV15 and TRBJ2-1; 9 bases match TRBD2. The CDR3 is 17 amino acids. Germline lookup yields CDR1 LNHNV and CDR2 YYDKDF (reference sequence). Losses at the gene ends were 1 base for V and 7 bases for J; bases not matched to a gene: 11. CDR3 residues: CATSRGISGSGENEQFF. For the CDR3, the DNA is TGTGCCACCAGCAGAGGGATTAGCGGGAGTGGAGAGAATGAGCAGTTCTTC.

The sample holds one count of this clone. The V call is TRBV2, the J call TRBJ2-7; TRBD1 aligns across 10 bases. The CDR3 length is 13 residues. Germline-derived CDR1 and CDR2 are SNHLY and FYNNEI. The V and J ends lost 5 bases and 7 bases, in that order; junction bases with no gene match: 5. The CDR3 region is CASSRQGAGEQYF. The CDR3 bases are TGTGCCAGCAGTCGACAGGGGGCCGGAGAGCAGTACTTC.

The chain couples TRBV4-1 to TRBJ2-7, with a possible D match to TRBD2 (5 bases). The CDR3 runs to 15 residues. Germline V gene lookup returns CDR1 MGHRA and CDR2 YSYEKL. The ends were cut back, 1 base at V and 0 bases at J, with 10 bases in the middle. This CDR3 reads CASSQVSGVSYEQYF. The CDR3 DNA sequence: TGCGCCAGCAGCCAAGTGAGCGGTGTCTCCTACGAGCAGTACTTC.

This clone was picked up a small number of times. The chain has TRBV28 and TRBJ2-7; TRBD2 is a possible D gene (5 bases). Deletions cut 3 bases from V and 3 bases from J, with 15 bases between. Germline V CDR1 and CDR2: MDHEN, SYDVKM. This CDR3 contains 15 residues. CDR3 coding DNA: TGTGCCAGCAGTTTTAACGAGGGAGTTATCTACGAGCAGTACTTC. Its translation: CASSFNEGVIYEQYF.

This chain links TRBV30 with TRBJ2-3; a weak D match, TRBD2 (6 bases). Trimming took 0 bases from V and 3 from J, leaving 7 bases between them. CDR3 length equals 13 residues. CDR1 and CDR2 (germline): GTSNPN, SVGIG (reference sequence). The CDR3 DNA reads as TGTGCCTGGAGTGTACGGGGGACAGATACGCAGTATTTT. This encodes CAWSVRGTDTQYF.

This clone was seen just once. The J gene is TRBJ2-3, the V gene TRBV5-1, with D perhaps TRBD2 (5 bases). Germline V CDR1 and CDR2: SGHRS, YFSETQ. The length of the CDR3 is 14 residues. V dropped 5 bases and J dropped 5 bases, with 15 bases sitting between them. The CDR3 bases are TGCGCCAGCAGTCGACGGGATGAAAAAGATACGCAGTATTTT. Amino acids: CASSRRDEKDTQYF. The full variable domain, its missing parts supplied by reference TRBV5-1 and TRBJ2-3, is KAGVTQTPRYLIKTRGQQVTLSCSPISGHRSVSWYQQTPGQGLQFLFEYFSETQRNKGNFPGRFSGRQFSNSRSEMNVSTLELGDSALYLCASSRRDEKDTQYFGPGTRLTVL.

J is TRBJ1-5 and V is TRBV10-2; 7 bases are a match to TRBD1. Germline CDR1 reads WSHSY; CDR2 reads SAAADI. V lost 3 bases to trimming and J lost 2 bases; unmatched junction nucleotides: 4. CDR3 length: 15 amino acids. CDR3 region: CASSDPGQRNQPQHF. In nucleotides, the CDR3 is TGCGCCAGCAGTGACCCGGGACAGCGCAATCAGCCCCAGCATTTT.

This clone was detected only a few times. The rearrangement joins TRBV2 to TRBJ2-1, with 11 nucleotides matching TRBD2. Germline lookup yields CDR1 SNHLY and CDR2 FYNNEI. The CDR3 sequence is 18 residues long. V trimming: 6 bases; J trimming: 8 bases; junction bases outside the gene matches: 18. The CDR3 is CASRILAGASGGVDEQFF. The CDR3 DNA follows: TGTGCCAGCAGGATACTAGCGGGAGCTTCCGGAGGCGTCGATGAGCAGTTCTTC.

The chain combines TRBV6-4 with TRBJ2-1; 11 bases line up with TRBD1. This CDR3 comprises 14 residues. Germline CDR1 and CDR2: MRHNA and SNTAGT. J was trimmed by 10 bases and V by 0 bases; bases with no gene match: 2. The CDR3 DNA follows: TGTGCCAGCAGTGACTCCTGGGACAGGGGGGAGCAGTTCTTC. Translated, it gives CASSDSWDRGEQFF.

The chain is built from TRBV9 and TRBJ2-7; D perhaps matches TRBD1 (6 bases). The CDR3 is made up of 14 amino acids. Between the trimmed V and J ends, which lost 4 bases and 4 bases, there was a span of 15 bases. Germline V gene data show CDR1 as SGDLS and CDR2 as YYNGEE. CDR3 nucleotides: TGTGCCAGCAGCCCGTGGACAGATCGGTACGAGCAGTACTTC. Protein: CASSPWTDRYEQYF. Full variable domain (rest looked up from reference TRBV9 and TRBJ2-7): DSGVTQTPKHLITATGQRVTLRCSPRSGDLSVYWYQQSLDQGLQFLIQYYNGEERAKGNILERFSAQQFPDLHSELNLSSLELGDSALYFCASSPWTDRYEQYFGPGTRLTVT.

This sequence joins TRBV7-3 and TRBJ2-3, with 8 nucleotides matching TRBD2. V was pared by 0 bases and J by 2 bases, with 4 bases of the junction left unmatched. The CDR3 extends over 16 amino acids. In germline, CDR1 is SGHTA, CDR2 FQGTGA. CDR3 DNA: TGTGCCAGCAGCTTAACTAGCGGGACGAACACAGATACGCAGTATTTT. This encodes CASSLTSGTNTDTQYF.

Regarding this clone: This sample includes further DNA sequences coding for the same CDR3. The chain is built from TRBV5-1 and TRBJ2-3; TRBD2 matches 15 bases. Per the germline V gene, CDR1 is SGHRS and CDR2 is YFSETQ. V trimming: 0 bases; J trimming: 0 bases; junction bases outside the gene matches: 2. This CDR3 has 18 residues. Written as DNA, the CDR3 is TGCGCCAGCAGCTTGGGGGGACTAGCGGGAGGAAGCACAGATACGCAGTATTTT. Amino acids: CASSLGGLAGGSTDTQYF.

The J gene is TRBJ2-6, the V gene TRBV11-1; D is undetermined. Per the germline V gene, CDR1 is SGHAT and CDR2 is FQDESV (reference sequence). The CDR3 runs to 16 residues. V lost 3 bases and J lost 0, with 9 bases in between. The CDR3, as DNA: TGTGCCAGCAGCTTTCCTGTCCCCTCTGGGGCCAACGTCCTGACTTTC. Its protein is CASSFPVPSGANVLTF.

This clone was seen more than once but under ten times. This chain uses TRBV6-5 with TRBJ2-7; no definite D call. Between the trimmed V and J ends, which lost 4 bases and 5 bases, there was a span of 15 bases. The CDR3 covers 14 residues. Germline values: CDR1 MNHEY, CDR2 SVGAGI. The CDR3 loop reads CASSSGSYRDEQYF. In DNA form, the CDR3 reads TGTGCCAGCAGTTCCGGGTCCTATCGGGACGAGCAGTACTTC.

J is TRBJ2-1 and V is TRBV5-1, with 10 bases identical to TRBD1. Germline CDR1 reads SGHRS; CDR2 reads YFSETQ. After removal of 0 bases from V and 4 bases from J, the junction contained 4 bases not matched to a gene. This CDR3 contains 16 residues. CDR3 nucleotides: TGCGCCAGCAGCTTGGGTGGGGACAGGGGATACAATGAGCAGTTCTTC. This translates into CASSLGGDRGYNEQFF. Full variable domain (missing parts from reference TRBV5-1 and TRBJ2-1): KAGVTQTPRYLIKTRGQQVTLSCSPISGHRSVSWYQQTPGQGLQFLFEYFSETQRNKGNFPGRFSGRQFSNSRSEMNVSTLELGDSALYLCASSLGGDRGYNEQFFGPGTRLTVL.

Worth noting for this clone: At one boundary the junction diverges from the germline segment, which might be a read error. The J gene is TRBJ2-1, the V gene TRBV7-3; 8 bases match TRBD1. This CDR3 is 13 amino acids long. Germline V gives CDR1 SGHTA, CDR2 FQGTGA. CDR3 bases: TGTGCCACTGGGACAGGAGCTTACAATGAGCAATTCTTC. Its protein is CATGTGAYNEQFF.

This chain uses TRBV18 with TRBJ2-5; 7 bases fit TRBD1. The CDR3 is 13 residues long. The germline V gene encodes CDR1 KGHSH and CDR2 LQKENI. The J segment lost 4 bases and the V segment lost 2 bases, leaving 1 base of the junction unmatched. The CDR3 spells CASSPGTVETQYF. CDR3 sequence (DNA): TGTGCCAGCTCACCAGGGACAGTAGAGACCCAGTACTTC.